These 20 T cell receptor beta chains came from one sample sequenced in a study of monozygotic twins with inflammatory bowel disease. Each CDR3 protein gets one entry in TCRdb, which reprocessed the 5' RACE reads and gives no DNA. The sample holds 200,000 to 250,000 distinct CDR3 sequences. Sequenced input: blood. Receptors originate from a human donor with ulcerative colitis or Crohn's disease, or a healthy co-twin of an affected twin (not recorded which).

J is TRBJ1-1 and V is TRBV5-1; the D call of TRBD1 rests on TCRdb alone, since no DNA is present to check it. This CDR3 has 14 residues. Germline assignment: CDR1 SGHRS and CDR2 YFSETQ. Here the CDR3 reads CASIDTGGSTEAFF.

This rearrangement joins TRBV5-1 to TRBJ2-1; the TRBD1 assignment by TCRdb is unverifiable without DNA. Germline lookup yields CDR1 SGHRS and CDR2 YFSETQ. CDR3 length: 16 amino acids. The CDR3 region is CASSLGRDREAHEQFF.

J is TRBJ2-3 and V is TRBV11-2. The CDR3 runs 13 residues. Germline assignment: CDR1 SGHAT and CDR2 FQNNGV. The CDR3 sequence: CASSLGIRDTQYF.

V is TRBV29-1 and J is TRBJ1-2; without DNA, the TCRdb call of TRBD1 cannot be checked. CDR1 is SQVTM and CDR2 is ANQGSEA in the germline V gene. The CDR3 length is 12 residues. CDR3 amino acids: CSVGGSLNGYTF.

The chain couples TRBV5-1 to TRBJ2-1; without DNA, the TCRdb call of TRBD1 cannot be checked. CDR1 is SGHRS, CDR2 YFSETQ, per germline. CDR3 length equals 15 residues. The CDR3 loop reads CASSLGQTLGNEQFF.

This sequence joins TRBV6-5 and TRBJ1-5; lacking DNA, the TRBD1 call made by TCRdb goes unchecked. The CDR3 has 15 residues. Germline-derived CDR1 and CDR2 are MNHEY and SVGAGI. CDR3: CASSWAGRGSEPQHF.

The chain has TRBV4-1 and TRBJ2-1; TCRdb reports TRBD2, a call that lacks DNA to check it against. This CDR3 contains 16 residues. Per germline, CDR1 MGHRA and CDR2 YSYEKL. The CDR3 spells CASSARTLALNNEQFF.

The CDR3 sequence is CSARPSMNTEAFF. The chain combines TRBV20-1 with TRBJ1-1. The CDR3 covers 13 residues. The germline gives CDR1 DFQATT, CDR2 SNEGSKA (reference sequence).

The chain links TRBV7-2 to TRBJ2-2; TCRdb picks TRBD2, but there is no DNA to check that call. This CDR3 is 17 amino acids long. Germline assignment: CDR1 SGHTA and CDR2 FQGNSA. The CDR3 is CASSLWSGGAGTGELFF.

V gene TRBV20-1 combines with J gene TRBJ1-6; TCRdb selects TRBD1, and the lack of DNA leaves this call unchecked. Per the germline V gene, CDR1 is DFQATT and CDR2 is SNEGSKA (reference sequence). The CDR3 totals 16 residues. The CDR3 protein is CSARDGRDSNDSPLHF.

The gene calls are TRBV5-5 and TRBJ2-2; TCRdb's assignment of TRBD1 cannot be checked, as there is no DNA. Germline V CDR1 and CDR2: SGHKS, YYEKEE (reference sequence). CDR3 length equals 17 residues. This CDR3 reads CASSLTADRGRTGELFF.

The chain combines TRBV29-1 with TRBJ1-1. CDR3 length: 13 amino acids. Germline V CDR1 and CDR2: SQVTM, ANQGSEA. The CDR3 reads CSVLHQQNTEAFF.

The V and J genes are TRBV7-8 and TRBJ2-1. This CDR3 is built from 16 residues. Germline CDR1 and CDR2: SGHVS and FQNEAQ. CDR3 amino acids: CASSLDFRFAYNEQFF.

CDR3 amino acids: CASSYSSPSGLAADTQYF. The chain uses TRBV5-1 and TRBJ2-3; TCRdb picks TRBD1, but there is no DNA to check that call. The CDR3 has 18 residues. CDR1 is SGHRS, CDR2 YFSETQ, per germline. The full variable domain, rest sourced from reference TRBV5-1 and TRBJ2-3, is KAGVTQTPRYLIKTRGQQVTLSCSPISGHRSVSWYQQTPGQGLQFLFEYFSETQRNKGNFPGRFSGRQFSNSRSEMNVSTLELGDSALYLCASSYSSPSGLAADTQYFGPGTRLTVL.

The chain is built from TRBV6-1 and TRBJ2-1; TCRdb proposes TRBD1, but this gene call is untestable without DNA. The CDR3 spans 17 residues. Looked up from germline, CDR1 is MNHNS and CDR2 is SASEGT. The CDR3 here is CASSPGDGLGVYNEQFF.

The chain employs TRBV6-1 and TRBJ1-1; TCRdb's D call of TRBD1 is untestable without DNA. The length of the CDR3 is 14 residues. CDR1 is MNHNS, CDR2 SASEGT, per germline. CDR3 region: CASSRQGGNTGAFF.

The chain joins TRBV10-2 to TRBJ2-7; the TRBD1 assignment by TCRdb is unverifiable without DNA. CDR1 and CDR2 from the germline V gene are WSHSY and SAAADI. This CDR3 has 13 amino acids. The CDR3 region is CASSESARGITYF.

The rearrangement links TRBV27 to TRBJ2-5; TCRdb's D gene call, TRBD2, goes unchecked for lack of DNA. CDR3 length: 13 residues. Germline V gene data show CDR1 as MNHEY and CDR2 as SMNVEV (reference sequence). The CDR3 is CASSFAREETQYF.

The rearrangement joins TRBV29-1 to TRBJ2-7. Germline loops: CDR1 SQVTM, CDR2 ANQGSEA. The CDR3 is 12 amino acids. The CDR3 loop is CSVEGSSHEQYF.

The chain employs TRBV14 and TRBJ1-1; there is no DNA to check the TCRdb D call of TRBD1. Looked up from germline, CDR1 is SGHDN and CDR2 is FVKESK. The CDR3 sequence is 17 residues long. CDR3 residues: CASSSRYFRDRDTEAFF. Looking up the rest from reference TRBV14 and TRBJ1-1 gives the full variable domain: EAGVTQFPSHSVIEKGQTVTLRCDPISGHDNLYWYRRVMGKEIKFLLHFVKESKQDESGMPNNRFLAERTGGTYSTLKVQPAELEDSGVYFCASSSRYFRDRDTEAFFGQGTRLTVV.